This T cell receptor (beta chain) is drawn from a study of regulatory T cells in long-lasting Graves disease. General study points: When disease was persistent, TRBV28, TRBJ1-2 and TRBJ2-5 were the favored segments.

The CDR3 is 13 residues long. Germline V gene lookup returns CDR1 SNHLY and CDR2 FYNNEI. Trimming pared 5 bases from V and 10 bases from J, leaving 12 bases between. Library construction for TCR beta used iRepertoire HTBI primers and Arm-PCR of CDR3 regions. TCRdb re-called the multiplex PCR reads through MiXCR, storing one row per CDR3 protein. The repertoire holds fewer than 650,000 distinct CDR3 sequences, about 15% seen once, with about 18% in the top ten. The table lists this clonotype with many counts. Antigen specificity is unknown. Described time point: newly diagnosed GD, antithyroid drugs for less than 3 months. Making the TCR library involved RNA that had been extracted from PBMCs. The same data also contributed to another study, on T cells in Graves' hyperthyroidism and ophthalmopathy.

V usage is TRBV2 and J usage is TRBJ1-6; D not resolved. The receptor comes from a woman in her twenties or thirties with Graves disease. The input for sequencing was peripheral blood mononuclear cells (PBMCs), taken at new diagnosis, from a patient treated with antithyroid drugs. The CDR3 loop reads CASSPEASSPLHF. CDR3 in DNA: TGTGCCAGCAGTCCGGAGGCGAGCTCACCCCTCCACTTT.